The entry below gives a single TCR beta chain sequence along with its context. V was shortened by 6 bases and J by 4 bases, with 10 bases between the two germline ends. The CDR3 is made up of 12 amino acids. The sample comes from a study of blood T cell repertoires in COVID-19. The wider study: Material from acute and convalescent COVID-19 was sourced from the United States, Italy and Spain. Nucleic acid was either cDNA or gDNA, and it came from T cells, B-cell-depleted T cells, or PBMCs.

Authors' analysis steps: Amplifying reference gene primers gave estimates of nucleated cell counts. Data came from immunoSEQ multiplex PCR; TCRdb stores just in-frame clones and leaves some out. V, J and clone size reflect that table, while D and trimming were determined from the DNA. The table lists around 200,000 clones, roughly nine tenths of them singletons. The source is a middle-aged man with acute or convalescent COVID-19. The sequenced sample was peripheral blood. The chain couples TRBV12-3 or TRBV12-4 to TRBJ2-7; tentative D call: TRBD2 (6 bases). For the CDR3, the DNA is TGTGCCAGCAGCACGACTAGATACGAGCAGTACTTC. Its translation is CASSTTRYEQYF.